The clone carrying this TCR beta chain was picked up a small number of times. The same CDR3 is also encoded by other DNA sequences in this sample. This record belongs to a study of blood T cell repertoires in COVID-19. At the level of the study: Material from acute and convalescent COVID-19 was sourced from the United States, Italy and Spain.

Authors' data handling: Quantification of nucleated cells was approximated via reference gene primer amplification. Using immunoSEQ multiplex PCR, the repertoire was profiled, and TCRdb retains in-frame clones only, with some absent. That table furnishes V, J and clone size, whereas the DNA furnished D and trimming. The sample shows hundreds of thousands of clones, around 90% of them seen only once. Participants were aged about 18 to 89 years from more than 20 US areas. Cohort allocation depended upon clinical history that participants reported. This CDR3 is 13 amino acids long. Trimming pared 0 bases from V and 4 bases from J, leaving 6 bases between. Germline V gene data show CDR1 as SEHNR and CDR2 as FQNEAQ (reference sequence).

The chain employs TRBV7-9 and TRBJ2-5, with D possibly matching TRBD1 (6 bases). The TCR was taken from a woman between 18 and 29 years old with acute COVID-19. The source material was PBMCs or T cells enriched from blood (not recorded which). CDR3 nucleotides: TGTGCCAGCAGCTTAGCGGGGGCAGAGACCCAGTACTTC. Its translation: CASSLAGAETQYF.